This T cell receptor (beta chain) stems from a study of radiation and T cells in renal cell carcinoma. The CDR3 extends over 15 amino acids. CDR1 is MNHNS, CDR2 SASEGT, per germline. V lost 4 bases, J lost 3 bases, and 5 bases stayed unmatched. The sample's time point: baseline pretreatment blood. Treatment indicated: 15 Gy SBRT to primary tumor, nephrectomy 4 weeks later. Sequencing was performed with immunoSEQ multiplex PCR; in TCRdb, only in-frame clones are kept and a portion is missing. The sample has more than 95,000 clones; roughly 80% are singletons. This clonotype was obtained from a woman in her sixties or seventies with renal cell carcinoma. The sequencing here drew on blood, taken from a patient whose treatment included radiotherapy and nephrectomy. The rearrangement joins TRBV6-1 to TRBJ1-2, with 10 bases fitting TRBD1. CDR3 amino acids: CASSGTGQGDYGYTF. The DNA of the CDR3 is TGTGCCAGCAGTGGAACTGGACAGGGGGACTATGGCTACACCTTC.